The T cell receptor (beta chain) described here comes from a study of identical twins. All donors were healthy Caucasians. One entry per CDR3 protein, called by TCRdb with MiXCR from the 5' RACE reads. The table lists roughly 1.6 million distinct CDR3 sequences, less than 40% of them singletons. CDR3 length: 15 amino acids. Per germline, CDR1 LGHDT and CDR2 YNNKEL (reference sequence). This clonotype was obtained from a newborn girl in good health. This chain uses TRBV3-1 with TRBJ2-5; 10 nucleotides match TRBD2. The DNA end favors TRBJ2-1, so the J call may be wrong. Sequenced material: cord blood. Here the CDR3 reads CASSPLLAGQETQFF. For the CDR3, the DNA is TGTGCCAGCAGCCCCTTACTAGCGGGGCAAGAGACCCAGTTCTTC.